This TCR delta chain originates from a study of gamma-delta T cells after stem cell transplantation. TCRdb fed the RT-PCR reads to CATT. The sample has 900 to 1,300 delta-chain clones, around 1.2% seen once; the top ten hold roughly a quarter. In this sample, this clone is medium-sized. Sequencing was done on a sample of gamma-delta T cells. The clonotype comes from a human donor. It is not recorded whose cells these are; they may come from a transplant donor.

The CDR3 bases are TGTGCCTGTGACCCACTGGGGGATACCCTCCCACACACCGATAAACTCATCTTT. The encoded protein is CACDPLGDTLPHTDKLIF. This rearrangement joins TRDV2 to TRDJ1; TRDD3 agrees at 12 bases. Germline CDR1 reads GEAIGNYY; CDR2 reads EKD. V lost 3 bases and J lost 0; bases outside the gene matches: 10. This CDR3 is 18 amino acids long.